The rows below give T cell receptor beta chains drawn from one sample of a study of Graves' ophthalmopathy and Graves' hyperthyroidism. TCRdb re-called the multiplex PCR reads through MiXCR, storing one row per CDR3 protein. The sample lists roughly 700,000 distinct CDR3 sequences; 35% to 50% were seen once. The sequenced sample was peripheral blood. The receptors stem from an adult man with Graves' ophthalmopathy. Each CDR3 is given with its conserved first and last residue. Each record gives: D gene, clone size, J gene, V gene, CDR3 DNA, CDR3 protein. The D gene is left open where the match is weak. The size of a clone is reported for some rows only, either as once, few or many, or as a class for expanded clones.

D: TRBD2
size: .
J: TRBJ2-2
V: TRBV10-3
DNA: TGTGCCATCAGTATTAGGGAGGGAAGAGGGACCGGGGAGCTGTTTTTT
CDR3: CAISIREGRGTGELFF

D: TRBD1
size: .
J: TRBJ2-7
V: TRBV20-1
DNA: TGCAGTGCTAGGACCGTCGACAGGGGGGGGAGCTCCTACGAGCAGTACTTC
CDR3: CSARTVDRGGSSYEQYF

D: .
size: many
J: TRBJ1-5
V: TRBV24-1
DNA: TGTGCCACCAGTGATTTTGGAGAGCCCCAGCATTTT
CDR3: CATSDFGEPQHF

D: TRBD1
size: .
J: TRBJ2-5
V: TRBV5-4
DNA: TGTGCCAGCAGCTTGGATCCCACAGGGGGATGGGGAGAGACCCAGTACTTC
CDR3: CASSLDPTGGWGETQYF

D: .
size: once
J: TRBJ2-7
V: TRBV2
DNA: TGTGCCAGCAGCCAAGATTACTCACGGACCTACGAGCAGTACTTC
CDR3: CASSQDYSRTYEQYF

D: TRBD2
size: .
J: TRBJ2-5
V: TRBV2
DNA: TGTGCCAGCAGTGTCGGGACTAGCGGGAGCGTGTACCGGAAGACCCAGTACTTC
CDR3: CASSVGTSGSVYRKTQYF

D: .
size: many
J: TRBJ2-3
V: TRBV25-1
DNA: TGTGCCAGCAGTGAATATTCTCGTAGCTCAGATACGCAGTATTTT
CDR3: CASSEYSRSSDTQYF

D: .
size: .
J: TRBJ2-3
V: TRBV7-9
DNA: TGTGCCAGCAGCTTAGGGGACGGGAGCACAGATACGCAGTATTTT
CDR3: CASSLGDGSTDTQYF

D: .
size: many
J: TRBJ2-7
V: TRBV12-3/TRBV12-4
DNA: TGTGCCAGCAGTGCTACAGGGAACGAGCAGTACTTC
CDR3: CASSATGNEQYF

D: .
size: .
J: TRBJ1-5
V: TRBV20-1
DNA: TGCAGTGCTAGGACGATCGGGGGTTTAAATCAGCCCCAGCATTTT
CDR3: CSARTIGGLNQPQHF

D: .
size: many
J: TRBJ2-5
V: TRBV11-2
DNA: TGTGCCAGCAGCTTAGCATCAGGGGTGGAGACCCAGTACTTC
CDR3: CASSLASGVETQYF

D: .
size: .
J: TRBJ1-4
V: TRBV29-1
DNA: TGCAGCGTTGCGGGACTAGCGGGTGAAAAACTGTTTTTT
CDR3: CSVAGLAGEKLFF

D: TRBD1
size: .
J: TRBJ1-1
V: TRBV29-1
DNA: TGCAGCGTTGTGACAGGGGGCGGTGAAGCTTTCTTT
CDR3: CSVVTGGGEAFF

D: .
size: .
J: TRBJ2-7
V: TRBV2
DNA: TGTGCCAGCAGTTTTGTCGGGGGAACAGGGGACTATTACCACGAGCAGTACTTC
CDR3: CASSFVGGTGDYYHEQYF

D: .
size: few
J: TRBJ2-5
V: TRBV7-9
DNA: TGTGCCAGCAGCTTAGAAGGAGCGGGCTTTGGAGAGACCCAGTACTTC
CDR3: CASSLEGAGFGETQYF

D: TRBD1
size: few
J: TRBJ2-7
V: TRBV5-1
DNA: TGCGCCAGCAGCTTGGCGCAGGGGGCGGGCGAGCAGTACTTC
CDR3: CASSLAQGAGEQYF

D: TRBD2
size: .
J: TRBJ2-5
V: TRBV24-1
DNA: TGTGCCAGCAGTGTCGGGACTAGCGGGGCCTGGCGGCAAGAGACCCAGTACTTC
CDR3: CASSVGTSGAWRQETQYF

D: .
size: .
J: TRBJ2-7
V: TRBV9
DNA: TGTGCCAGCAGTCCAAGACAGGCCCTAATCTACGAGCAGTACTTC
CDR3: CASSPRQALIYEQYF

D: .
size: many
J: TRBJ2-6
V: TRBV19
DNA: TGTGCCAGTAAAATATTCTCTGGGGCCAACGTCCTGACTTTC
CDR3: CASKIFSGANVLTF

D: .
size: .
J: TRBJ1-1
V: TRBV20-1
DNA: TGCAGTGCTAGCGTCATTGAGGCACTGAACACTGAAGCTTTCTTT
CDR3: CSASVIEALNTEAFF

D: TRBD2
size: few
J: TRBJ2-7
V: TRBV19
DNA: TGTGCCAGTAGTACCTCGGGCGGGAGGGCGACCGGCGAGCAGTACTTC
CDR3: CASSTSGGRATGEQYF

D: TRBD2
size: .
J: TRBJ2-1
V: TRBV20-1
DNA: TGCAGTGCTAGAGGGACTAGCGGGGACAATGAGCAGTTCTTC
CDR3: CSARGTSGDNEQFF

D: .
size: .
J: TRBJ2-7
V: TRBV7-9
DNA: TGTGCCAGCAGCTTAGCAAATCTCGGGTTCGACGACGAGCAGTACTTC
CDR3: CASSLANLGFDDEQYF

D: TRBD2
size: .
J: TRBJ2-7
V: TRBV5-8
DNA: TGTGCCAGCAGCTTAGGAGCGGGAGGCGTCTACGAGCAGTACTTC
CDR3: CASSLGAGGVYEQYF

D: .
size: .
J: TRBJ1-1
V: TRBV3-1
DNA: TGTGCCAGCAGCCAAGGGTTCATGAACACTGAAGCTTTCTTT
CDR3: CASSQGFMNTEAFF

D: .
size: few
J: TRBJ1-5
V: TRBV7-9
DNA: TGTGCCAGCAGCTTATATGACGGGGAAAGGGGCCATCAGCCCCAGCATTTT
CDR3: CASSLYDGERGHQPQHF

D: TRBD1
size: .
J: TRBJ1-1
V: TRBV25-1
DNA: TGTGCCAGCAACGCCGACAGGGGGAACACTGAAGCTTTCTTT
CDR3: CASNADRGNTEAFF

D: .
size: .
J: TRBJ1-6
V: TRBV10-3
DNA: TGTGCCACCACGCCCGACAGTTATAATTCACCCCTCCACTTT
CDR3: CATTPDSYNSPLHF

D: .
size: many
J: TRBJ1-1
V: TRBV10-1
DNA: TGCGCCAGCAGCCCGACACGGGATTGGGAAACTGAAGCTTTCTTT
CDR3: CASSPTRDWETEAFF